This TCR beta chain was obtained from a study of T cells in Graves' hyperthyroidism and ophthalmopathy. J lost 1 base, V lost 1 base, and 5 bases had no gene match. CDR3 length equals 18 residues. Germline-derived CDR1 and CDR2 are MGHRA and YSYEKL. Patients between 18 and 65 years old had hyperthyroidism, newly diagnosed and lasting under 2 months. Regions amplified from RNA transcripts were the TCR beta CDR3 regions. HTBI primers drove first-round RT-PCR of the TCR CDR3. TCRdb ran MiXCR on the multiplex PCR reads and lists one entry per CDR3 protein. The sample lists some 560,000 distinct CDR3 sequences, approximately 15% occurring once. The study's findings and limits: Most thyroid clonotypes with frequency above 0.001 were detected in blood.

This clonotype was found many times. Its specificity is not known. This chain connects TRBV4-1 to TRBJ2-7; 15 nucleotides align to TRBD2. This sequence was found in a woman in her twenties or thirties with Graves' hyperthyroidism. The source material was blood. The CDR3 reads CASSQGTSGRAGSYEQYF. The CDR3 DNA is TGCGCCAGCAGCCAAGGGACTAGCGGGAGGGCCGGGTCCTACGAGCAGTACTTC.